The 2 T cell receptor beta chains presented below share a single source sample, sequenced in a study of blood T cell repertoires in COVID-19. This table comes from immunoSEQ multiplex PCR, and its TCRdb copy is limited to in-frame clones, with some not included. This sample yields some 71,000 clones, of which 75% to 95% are seen a single time; under 6.5% belongs to the top ten. Sequencing input: peripheral blood. The receptor set was obtained from a woman younger than 35 with acute or convalescent COVID-19.

The chain combines TRBV4-3 with TRBJ2-1; 7 bases align to TRBD2. The V and J ends lost 0 bases and 4 bases, in that order; junction bases with no gene match: 6. The CDR3 sequence is 16 residues long. Germline lookup yields CDR1 LGHNA and CDR2 YSLEER. The CDR3 here is CASSQDYRDYYNEQFF. The DNA for the CDR3 is TGCGCCAGCAGCCAAGATTACCGGGACTATTACAATGAGCAGTTCTTC.

The rearrangement uses TRBV4-2 and TRBJ2-3, with 12 bases aligning to TRBD2. The trim removed 1 base at V and 4 bases at J, leaving 12 bases unmatched. The V gene's germline CDR1 is LGHNA and CDR2 YNFKEQ. This CDR3 comprises 19 residues. CDR3 loop: CASSQALAGGRRRADTQYF. Here the CDR3 DNA reads TGTGCCAGCAGCCAAGCACTAGCGGGGGGCCGACGGAGGGCAGATACGCAGTATTTT.